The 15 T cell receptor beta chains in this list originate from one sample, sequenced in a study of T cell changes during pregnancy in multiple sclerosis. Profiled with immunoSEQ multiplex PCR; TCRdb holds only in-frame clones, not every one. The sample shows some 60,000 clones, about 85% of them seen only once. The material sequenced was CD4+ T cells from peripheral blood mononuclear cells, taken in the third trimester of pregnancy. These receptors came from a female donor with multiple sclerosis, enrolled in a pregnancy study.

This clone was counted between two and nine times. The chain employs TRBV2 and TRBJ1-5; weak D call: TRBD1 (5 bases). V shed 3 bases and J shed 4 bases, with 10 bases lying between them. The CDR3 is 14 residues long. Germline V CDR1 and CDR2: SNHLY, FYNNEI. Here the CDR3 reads CASSEQGGNQPQHF. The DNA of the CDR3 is TGTGCCAGCAGTGAGCAGGGTGGTAATCAGCCCCAGCATTTT. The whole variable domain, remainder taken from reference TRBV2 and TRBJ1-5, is EPEVTQTPSHQVTQMGQEVILRCVPISNHLYFYWYRQILGQKVEFLVSFYNNEISEKSEIFDDQFSVERPDGSNFTLKIRSTKLEDSAMYFCASSEQGGNQPQHFGDGTRLSIL.

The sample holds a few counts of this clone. The CDR3 nucleotides read TGTGCCAGCAGCCCCAGGTCACTAGCGGGGACTAGCACAGATACGCAGTATTTT. Encoded protein: CASSPRSLAGTSTDTQYF. This chain joins TRBV7-2 and TRBJ2-3; 10 bases agree with TRBD2. The CDR3 runs to 18 residues. The V and J ends lost 5 bases and 0 bases, in that order; junction bases with no gene match: 11. The germline gives CDR1 SGHTA, CDR2 FQGNSA.

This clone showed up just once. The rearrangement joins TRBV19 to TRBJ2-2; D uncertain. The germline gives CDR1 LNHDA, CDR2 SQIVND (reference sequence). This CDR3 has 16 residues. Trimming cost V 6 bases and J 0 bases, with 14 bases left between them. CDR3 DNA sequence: TGTGCCAGTAGCACACATCAGGCTCCGAACACCGGGGAGCTGTTTTTT. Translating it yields CASSTHQAPNTGELFF.

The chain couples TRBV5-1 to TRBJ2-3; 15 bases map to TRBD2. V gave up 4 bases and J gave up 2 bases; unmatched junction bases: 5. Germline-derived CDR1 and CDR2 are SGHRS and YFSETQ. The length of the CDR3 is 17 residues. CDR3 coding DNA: TGCGCCAGCAGCGGACTAGCGGGAGGGCCTCACACAGATACGCAGTATTTT. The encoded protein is CASSGLAGGPHTDTQYF.

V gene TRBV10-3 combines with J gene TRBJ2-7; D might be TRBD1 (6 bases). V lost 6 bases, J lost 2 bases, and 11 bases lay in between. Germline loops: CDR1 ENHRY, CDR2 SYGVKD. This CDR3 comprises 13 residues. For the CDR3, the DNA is TGTGCCATCAGCGTTGACAGGACCTACGAGCAGTACTTC. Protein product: CAISVDRTYEQYF.

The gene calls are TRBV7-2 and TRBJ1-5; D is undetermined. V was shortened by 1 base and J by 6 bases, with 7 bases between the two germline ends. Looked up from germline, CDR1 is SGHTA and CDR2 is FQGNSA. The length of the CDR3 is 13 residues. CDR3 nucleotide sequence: TGTGCCAGCAGCTTAGAAATCGGTCAGCCCCAGCATTTT. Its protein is CASSLEIGQPQHF.

CDR3: CAAGGGRYSGANVLTF. The CDR3 region has the DNA TGTGCCGCGGGGGGGGGAAGGTACTCTGGGGCCAACGTCCTGACTTTC. The V and J genes are TRBV7-9 and TRBJ2-6, with TRBD2 matching over 9 bases. Germline CDR1 SEHNR, CDR2 FQNEAQ (reference sequence). The trim removed 11 bases at V and 0 bases at J, leaving 8 bases unmatched. This CDR3 is built from 16 residues.

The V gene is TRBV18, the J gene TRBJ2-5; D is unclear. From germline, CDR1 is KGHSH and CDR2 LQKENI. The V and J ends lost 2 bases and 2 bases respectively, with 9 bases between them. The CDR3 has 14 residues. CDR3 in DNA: TGTGCCAGCTCACCATCCGAGATACAAGAGACCCAGTACTTC. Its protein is CASSPSEIQETQYF. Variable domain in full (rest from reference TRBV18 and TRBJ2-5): NAGVMQNPRHLVRRRGQEARLRCSPMKGHSHVYWYRQLPEEGLKFMVYLQKENIIDESGMPKERFSAEFPKEGPSILRIQQVVRGDSAAYFCASSPSEIQETQYFGPGTRLLVL.

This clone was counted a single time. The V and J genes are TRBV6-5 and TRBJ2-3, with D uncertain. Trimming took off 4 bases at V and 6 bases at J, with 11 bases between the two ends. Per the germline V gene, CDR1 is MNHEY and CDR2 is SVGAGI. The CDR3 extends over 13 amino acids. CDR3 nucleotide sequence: TGTGCCAGCAGTTCCTACCATGCCGATACGCAGTATTTT. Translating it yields CASSSYHADTQYF.

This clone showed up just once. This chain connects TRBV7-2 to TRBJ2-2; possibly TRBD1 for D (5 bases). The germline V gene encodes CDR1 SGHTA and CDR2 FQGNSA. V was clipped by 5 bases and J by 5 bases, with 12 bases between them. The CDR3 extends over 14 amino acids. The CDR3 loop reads CASSPPKGTGELFF. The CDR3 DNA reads TGTGCCAGCAGCCCCCCCAAGGGGACCGGGGAGCTGTTTTTT.

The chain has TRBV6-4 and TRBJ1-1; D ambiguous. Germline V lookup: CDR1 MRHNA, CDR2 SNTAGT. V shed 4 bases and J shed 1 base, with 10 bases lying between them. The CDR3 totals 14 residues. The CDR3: CASSVNGENTEAFF. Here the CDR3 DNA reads TGTGCCAGCAGTGTTAACGGGGAGAACACTGAAGCTTTCTTT.

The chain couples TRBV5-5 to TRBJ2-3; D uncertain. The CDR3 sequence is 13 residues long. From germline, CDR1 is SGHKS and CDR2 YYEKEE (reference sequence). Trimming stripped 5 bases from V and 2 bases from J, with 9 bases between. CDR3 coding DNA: TGTGCCAGCAGACTAACCACCACAGATACGCAGTATTTT. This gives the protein CASRLTTTDTQYF.

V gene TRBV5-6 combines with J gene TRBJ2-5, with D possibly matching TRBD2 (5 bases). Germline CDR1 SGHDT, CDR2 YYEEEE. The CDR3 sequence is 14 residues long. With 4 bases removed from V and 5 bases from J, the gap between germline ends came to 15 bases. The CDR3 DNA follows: TGTGCCAGCAGCGGAGAATTCAGAGGGGAGACCCAGTACTTC. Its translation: CASSGEFRGETQYF.

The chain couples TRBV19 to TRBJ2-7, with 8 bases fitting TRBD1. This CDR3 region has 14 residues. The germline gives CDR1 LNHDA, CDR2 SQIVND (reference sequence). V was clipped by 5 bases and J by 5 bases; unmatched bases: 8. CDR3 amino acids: CASSLGQDGHEQYF. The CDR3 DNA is TGTGCCAGTAGTCTGGGACAGGATGGCCACGAGCAGTACTTC.

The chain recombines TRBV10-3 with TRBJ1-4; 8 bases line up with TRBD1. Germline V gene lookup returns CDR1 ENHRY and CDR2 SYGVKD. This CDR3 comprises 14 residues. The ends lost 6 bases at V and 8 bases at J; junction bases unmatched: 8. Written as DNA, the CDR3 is TGTGCCATCAGAGCGGACAGGGAGGACGAAAAACTGTTTTTT. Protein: CAIRADREDEKLFF.